This T cell receptor (beta chain) was sequenced for a study of T cells in localized non-small cell lung cancer. Study-wide results and caveats: A single tumor region was sequenced, leaving heterogeneity possible. Uninvolved adjacent lung, not tumor, had the highest T cell clonality.

This CDR3 spans 14 amino acids. In germline, CDR1 is SGHRS, CDR2 YFSETQ. The junction had 4 bases not matched to a gene; V was cut back by 4 bases and J by 8 bases. Sequencing was performed with immunoSEQ multiplex PCR; in TCRdb, only in-frame clones are kept and a portion is missing. This table holds about 2,800 clones, 29% found once. Concerning this clone: Its antigen is still unknown.

This receptor was taken from a woman aged 35 to 75 with stage III lung adenocarcinoma. The V gene is TRBV5-1, the J gene TRBJ1-4; 11 bases map to TRBD1. Sequenced material: lung tumor tissue, taken before any cancer treatment. The CDR3 protein is CASSHGTGGEKLFF. CDR3 in DNA: TGCGCCAGCAGCCACGGGACAGGGGGAGAAAAACTGTTTTTT.